The rows below give T cell receptor beta chains drawn from one sample of a study of T cells after posttransplantation cyclophosphamide. Data came from immunoSEQ multiplex PCR; TCRdb stores just in-frame clones and leaves some out. The table lists more than 15,000 clones, almost 85% of them singletons, with about 5% in the top ten. The source material was PBMCs, sampled 371 days after allogeneic stem cell transplant with calcineurin inhibitor and methotrexate. Receptors were obtained from a young adult male patient who received an allogeneic stem cell transplant from a related donor, was CMV-positive, and had no GVHD. Some T cells may possibly be graft donor cells. Both conserved end residues are part of each CDR3. D genes are given only for firm matches. Clone size is stated in some rows and not others, as once, few, many or a class when expanded.

v_gene: TRBV6-6; abundance: NA; j_gene: TRBJ1-2; d_gene: NA; CDR3nt: TGTGCCAGCAGTTATTCACTCACGGGGACAAATAATGGCTACACCTTC; CDR3aa: CASSYSLTGTNNGYTF
v_gene: TRBV6-6; abundance: NA; j_gene: TRBJ2-7; d_gene: TRBD2; CDR3nt: TGTGCCAGCGGGCGGACTAGCGGGGCCTACGAGCAGTACTTC; CDR3aa: CASGRTSGAYEQYF
v_gene: TRBV6-1; abundance: NA; j_gene: TRBJ1-5; d_gene: NA; CDR3nt: TGTGCCAGCAGTCCTGGGGTCGGGGAGCCTCAGCCCCAGCATTTT; CDR3aa: CASSPGVGEPQPQHF
v_gene: TRBV19; abundance: NA; j_gene: TRBJ2-7; d_gene: NA; CDR3nt: TGTGCCAGTAGCCCCGGTAGGAGGGAGAGGGACGAGCAGTACTTC; CDR3aa: CASSPGRRERDEQYF
v_gene: TRBV9; abundance: NA; j_gene: TRBJ1-2; d_gene: NA; CDR3nt: TGTGCCAGCAGCGTAGAAACAACTCCGAGGTATGGCTACACCTTC; CDR3aa: CASSVETTPRYGYTF
v_gene: TRBV7-2; abundance: NA; j_gene: TRBJ2-7; d_gene: TRBD2; CDR3nt: TGTGCCAGCAGCTACGGGGGAGCGGGACGCTACGAGCAGTACTTC; CDR3aa: CASSYGGAGRYEQYF
v_gene: TRBV7-2; abundance: NA; j_gene: TRBJ2-5; d_gene: TRBD2; CDR3nt: TGTGCCAGCAGCCTGACGGGAGGGGTAGGAGAGACCCAGTACTTC; CDR3aa: CASSLTGGVGETQYF
v_gene: TRBV11-2; abundance: NA; j_gene: TRBJ2-2; d_gene: NA; CDR3nt: TGTGCCAGCAACATCGCGGGGATCGGGGAGCTGTTTTTT; CDR3aa: CASNIAGIGELFF
v_gene: TRBV29-1; abundance: NA; j_gene: TRBJ2-2; d_gene: TRBD2; CDR3nt: TGCAGCGTTGAATCGGCGGGAGTTCGCACCGGGGAGCTGTTTTTT; CDR3aa: CSVESAGVRTGELFF
v_gene: TRBV7-2; abundance: NA; j_gene: TRBJ1-5; d_gene: NA; CDR3nt: TGTGCCAGCAGCTTATTCAGGAATCAGCCCCAGCATTTT; CDR3aa: CASSLFRNQPQHF
v_gene: TRBV4-2; abundance: NA; j_gene: TRBJ1-2; d_gene: NA; CDR3nt: TGTGCCAGCAGCCAAGCAGGACAGACATCCTATGGCTACACCTTC; CDR3aa: CASSQAGQTSYGYTF
v_gene: TRBV5-4; abundance: NA; j_gene: TRBJ2-1; d_gene: NA; CDR3nt: TGTGCCAGCAGCTTGGGGCACAGCCTTTACAATGAGCAGTTCTTC; CDR3aa: CASSLGHSLYNEQFF
v_gene: TRBV13; abundance: NA; j_gene: TRBJ2-5; d_gene: TRBD2; CDR3nt: TGTGCCAGCAGCATGACTAGCGGGCAAGAGACCCAGTACTTC; CDR3aa: CASSMTSGQETQYF
v_gene: TRBV14; abundance: NA; j_gene: TRBJ2-3; d_gene: NA; CDR3nt: TGTGCCAGCAGCCTCTTGACAGGAGCAGATACGCAGTATTTT; CDR3aa: CASSLLTGADTQYF
v_gene: TRBV30; abundance: once; j_gene: TRBJ2-3; d_gene: TRBD2; CDR3nt: TGTGCCTGGAGTGTACAGGCGGGAGTCACGGATACGCAGTATTTT; CDR3aa: CAWSVQAGVTDTQYF
v_gene: TRBV18; abundance: NA; j_gene: TRBJ2-7; d_gene: NA; CDR3nt: TGTGCCAGCTCACCATGGGGACATGACTACGAGCAGTACTTC; CDR3aa: CASSPWGHDYEQYF
v_gene: TRBV5-3; abundance: NA; j_gene: TRBJ2-5; d_gene: TRBD1; CDR3nt: TGTGCCAGAAGCTCACGGACTGAGGGACAGGCGGAGACCCAGTACTTC; CDR3aa: CARSSRTEGQAETQYF
v_gene: TRBV6-4; abundance: few; j_gene: TRBJ2-2; d_gene: NA; CDR3nt: TGTGCCAGCAGCACAGGTCCCACCGGGGAGCTGTTTTTT; CDR3aa: CASSTGPTGELFF
v_gene: TRBV28; abundance: NA; j_gene: TRBJ1-5; d_gene: NA; CDR3nt: TGTGCCAGCAGTTTAAGGGGATATCAGCCCCAGCATTTT; CDR3aa: CASSLRGYQPQHF
v_gene: TRBV6-5; abundance: NA; j_gene: TRBJ2-2; d_gene: NA; CDR3nt: TGTGCCAGCAGTTACGCCCAGCGGAGGGCCCACGGGGAGCTGTTTTTT; CDR3aa: CASSYAQRRAHGELFF
v_gene: TRBV6-7; abundance: few; j_gene: TRBJ2-7; d_gene: NA; CDR3nt: TGTGCCAGCAGACCACCGGGACTCTACCCCTACGAGCAGTACTTC; CDR3aa: CASRPPGLYPYEQYF
v_gene: TRBV6-6; abundance: once; j_gene: TRBJ2-5; d_gene: TRBD2; CDR3nt: TGTGCCAGCATCCCGGGTGGGAGGGGTCAAGAGACCCAGTACTTC; CDR3aa: CASIPGGRGQETQYF
v_gene: TRBV7-8; abundance: once; j_gene: TRBJ2-5; d_gene: TRBD1; CDR3nt: TGTGCCACCAACATGGGACAGATACAAGAGACCCAGTACTTC; CDR3aa: CATNMGQIQETQYF
v_gene: TRBV5-4; abundance: NA; j_gene: TRBJ1-2; d_gene: NA; CDR3nt: TGTGCCAGCAGCCCAACAGGGTTCAGAGGCTACACCTTC; CDR3aa: CASSPTGFRGYTF